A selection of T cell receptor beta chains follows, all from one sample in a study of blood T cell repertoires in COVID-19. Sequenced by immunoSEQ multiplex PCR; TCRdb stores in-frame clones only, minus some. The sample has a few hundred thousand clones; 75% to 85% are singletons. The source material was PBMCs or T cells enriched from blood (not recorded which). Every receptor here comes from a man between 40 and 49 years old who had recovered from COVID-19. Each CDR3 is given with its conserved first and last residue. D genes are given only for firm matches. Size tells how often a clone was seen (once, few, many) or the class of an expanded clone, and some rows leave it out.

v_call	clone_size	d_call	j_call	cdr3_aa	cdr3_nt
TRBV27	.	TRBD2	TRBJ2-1	CASKGGLAYPYNEQFF	TGTGCCAGCAAGGGGGGACTAGCGTACCCCTACAATGAGCAGTTCTTC
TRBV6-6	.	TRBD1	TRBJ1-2	CASSYSETGRYGYTF	TGTGCCAGCAGTTACTCGGAGACAGGGCGGTATGGCTACACCTTC
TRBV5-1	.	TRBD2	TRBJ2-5	CASSREGETQYF	TGCGCCAGCAGCAGGGAGGGGGAGACCCAGTACTTC
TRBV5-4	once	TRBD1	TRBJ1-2	CASSSWSGQDYGYTF	TGTGCCAGCAGCTCCTGGTCGGGACAGGACTATGGCTACACCTTC
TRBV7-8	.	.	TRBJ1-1	CASSLGGSAEAFF	TGTGCCAGCAGCTTGGGGGGATCGGCGGAAGCTTTCTTT
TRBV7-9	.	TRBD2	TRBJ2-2	CASSLAREGANTGELFF	TGTGCCAGCAGCTTAGCCCGGGAGGGCGCGAACACCGGGGAGCTGTTTTTT
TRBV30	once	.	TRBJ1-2	CAWSVGGYGYTF	TGTGCCTGGAGTGTAGGAGGCTATGGCTACACCTTC
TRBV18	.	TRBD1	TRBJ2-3	CASSIGTGGPDTQYF	TGTGCCAGCTCAATAGGTACAGGGGGCCCAGATACGCAGTATTTT
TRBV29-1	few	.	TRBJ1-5	CSVSEGSQPQHF	TGCAGCGTTTCGGAGGGGAGTCAGCCCCAGCATTTT
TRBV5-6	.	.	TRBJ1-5	CASSVMSVSNQPQHF	TGTGCCAGCAGCGTGATGTCAGTTAGCAATCAGCCCCAGCATTTT
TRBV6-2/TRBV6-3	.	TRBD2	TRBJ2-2	CASSKRTSGITGELFF	TGTGCCAGCAGTAAAAGGACTAGCGGGATTACCGGGGAGCTGTTTTTT
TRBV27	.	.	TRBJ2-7	CASSHRESYEQYF	TGTGCCAGCAGCCACCGGGAGTCCTACGAGCAGTACTTC
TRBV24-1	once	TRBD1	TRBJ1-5	CATSDPMGQGLVEGQPQHF	TGTGCCACCAGTGACCCCATGGGACAGGGGTTGGTCGAGGGACAGCCCCAGCATTTT
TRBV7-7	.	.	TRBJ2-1	CASSRLGGSSYNEQFF	TGTGCCAGCAGCAGATTGGGGGGAAGCTCCTACAATGAGCAGTTCTTC
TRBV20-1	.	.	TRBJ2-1	CSASRTYLDNEQFF	TGCAGTGCTAGTAGGACTTATCTAGACAATGAGCAGTTCTTC
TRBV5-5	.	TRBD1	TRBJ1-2	CASSFVPGQGAGYTF	TGTGCCAGCAGCTTCGTCCCGGGACAGGGGGCAGGCTACACCTTC
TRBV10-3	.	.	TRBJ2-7	CAISDRGYEQYF	TGTGCCATCAGTGACAGGGGCTACGAGCAGTACTTC
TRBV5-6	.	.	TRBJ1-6	CASSLISELLKSPLHF	TGTGCCAGCAGCTTGATTTCGGAGTTACTGAAATCACCCCTCCACTTT
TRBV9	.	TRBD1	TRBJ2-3	CASSEIVGQVIDTQYF	TGTGCCAGCAGCGAGATCGTAGGACAGGTTATAGATACGCAGTATTTT
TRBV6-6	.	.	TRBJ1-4	CASSSPGLLGLFF	TGTGCCAGCAGTTCTCCAGGCCTGTTGGGCCTGTTTTTT